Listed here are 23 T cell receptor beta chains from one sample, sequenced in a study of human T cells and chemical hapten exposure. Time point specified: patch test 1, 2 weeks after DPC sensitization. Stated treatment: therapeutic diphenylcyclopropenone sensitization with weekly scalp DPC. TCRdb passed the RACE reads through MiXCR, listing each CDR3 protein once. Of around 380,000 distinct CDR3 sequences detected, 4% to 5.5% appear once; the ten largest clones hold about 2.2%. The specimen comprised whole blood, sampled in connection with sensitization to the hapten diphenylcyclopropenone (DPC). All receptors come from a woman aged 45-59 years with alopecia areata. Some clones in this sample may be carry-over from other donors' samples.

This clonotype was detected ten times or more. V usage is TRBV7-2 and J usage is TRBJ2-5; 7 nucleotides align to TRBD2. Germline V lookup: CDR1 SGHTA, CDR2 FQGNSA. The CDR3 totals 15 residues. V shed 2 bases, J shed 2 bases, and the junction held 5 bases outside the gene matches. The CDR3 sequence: CASSLSSGAQETQYF. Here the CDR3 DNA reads TGTGCCAGCAGCTTATCGAGCGGGGCTCAAGAGACCCAGTACTTC.

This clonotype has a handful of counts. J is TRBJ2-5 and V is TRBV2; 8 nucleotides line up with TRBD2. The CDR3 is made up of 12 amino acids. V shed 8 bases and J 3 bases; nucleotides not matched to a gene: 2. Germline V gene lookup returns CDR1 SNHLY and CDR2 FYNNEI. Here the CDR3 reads CASAGGKETQYF. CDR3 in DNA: TGTGCCAGCGCGGGGGGTAAAGAGACCCAGTACTTC.

CDR3 amino acids: CSARSRTGEGNTEAFF. The CDR3 DNA is TGCAGTGCTAGGAGCAGAACAGGGGAAGGGAACACTGAAGCTTTCTTT. J is TRBJ1-1 and V is TRBV20-1, with 7 bases identical to TRBD1. CDR3 size: 16 residues. V lost 3 bases, J lost 1 base, and 11 bases stayed unmatched. Germline values: CDR1 DFQATT, CDR2 SNEGSKA (reference sequence).

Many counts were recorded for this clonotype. This CDR3 is CASSLVDGSKGADTQYF. For the CDR3, the DNA is TGTGCCAGCAGCTTAGTTGACGGGAGTAAGGGGGCAGATACGCAGTATTTT. This chain links TRBV7-9 with TRBJ2-3, with D possibly being TRBD1 or TRBD2 (6 bases each). Germline values: CDR1 SEHNR, CDR2 FQNEAQ (reference sequence). Trimming pared 1 base from V and 4 bases from J, leaving 18 bases between. CDR3 size: 17 residues.

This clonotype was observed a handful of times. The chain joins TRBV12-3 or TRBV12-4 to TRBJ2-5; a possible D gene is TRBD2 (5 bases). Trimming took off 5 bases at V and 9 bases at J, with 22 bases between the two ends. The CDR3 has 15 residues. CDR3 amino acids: CASSPEGLALGAQYF. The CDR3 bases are TGTGCCAGCAGTCCCGAAGGTCTTGCCCTCGGGGCCCAGTACTTC.

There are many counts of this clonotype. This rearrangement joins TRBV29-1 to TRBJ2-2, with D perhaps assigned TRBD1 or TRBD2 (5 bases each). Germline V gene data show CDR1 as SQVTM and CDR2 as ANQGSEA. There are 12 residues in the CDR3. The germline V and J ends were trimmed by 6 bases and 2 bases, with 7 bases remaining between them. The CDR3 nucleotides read TGCAGCGTGGGGGTCAACACCGGGGAGCTGTTTTTT. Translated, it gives CSVGVNTGELFF.

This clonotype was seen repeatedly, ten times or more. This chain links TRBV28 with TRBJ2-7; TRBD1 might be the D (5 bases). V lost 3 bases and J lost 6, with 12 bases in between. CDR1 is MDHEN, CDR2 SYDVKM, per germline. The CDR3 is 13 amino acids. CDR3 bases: TGTGCCAGCAGTTTTCACGCAGGGCCCGAGCAGTACTTC. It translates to CASSFHAGPEQYF.

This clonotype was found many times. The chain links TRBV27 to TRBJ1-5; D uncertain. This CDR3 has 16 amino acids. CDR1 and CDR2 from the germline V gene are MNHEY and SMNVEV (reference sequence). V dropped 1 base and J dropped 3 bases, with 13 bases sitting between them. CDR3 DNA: TGTGCCAGCAGTTTATTTGCCGGGGTTGACAATCAGCCCCAGCATTTT. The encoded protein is CASSLFAGVDNQPQHF.

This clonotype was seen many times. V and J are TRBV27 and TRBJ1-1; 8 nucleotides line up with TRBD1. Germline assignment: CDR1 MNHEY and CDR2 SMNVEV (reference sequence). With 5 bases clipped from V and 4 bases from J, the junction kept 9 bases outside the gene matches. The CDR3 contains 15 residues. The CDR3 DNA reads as TGTGCCAGCAGTCCACGGACAGGGTGGGGCACTGAAGCTTTCTTT. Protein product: CASSPRTGWGTEAFF.

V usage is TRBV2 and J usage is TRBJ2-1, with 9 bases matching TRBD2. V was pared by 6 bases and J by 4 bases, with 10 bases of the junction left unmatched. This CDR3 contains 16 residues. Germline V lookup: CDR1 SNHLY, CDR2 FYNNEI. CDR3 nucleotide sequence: TGTGCCAGCAGGACGACTAGCGGAGAGACTTACAATGAGCAGTTCTTC. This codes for CASRTTSGETYNEQFF. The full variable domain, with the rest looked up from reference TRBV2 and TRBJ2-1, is EPEVTQTPSHQVTQMGQEVILRCVPISNHLYFYWYRQILGQKVEFLVSFYNNEISEKSEIFDDQFSVERPDGSNFTLKIRSTKLEDSAMYFCASRTTSGETYNEQFFGPGTRLTVL.

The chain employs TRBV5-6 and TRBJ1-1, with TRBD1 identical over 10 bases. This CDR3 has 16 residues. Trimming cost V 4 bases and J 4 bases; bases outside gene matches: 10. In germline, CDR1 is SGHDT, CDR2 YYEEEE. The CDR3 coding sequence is TGTGCCAGCAGCCGTCCCGGGACAGGGGACGGCACTGAAGCTTTCTTT. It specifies CASSRPGTGDGTEAFF.

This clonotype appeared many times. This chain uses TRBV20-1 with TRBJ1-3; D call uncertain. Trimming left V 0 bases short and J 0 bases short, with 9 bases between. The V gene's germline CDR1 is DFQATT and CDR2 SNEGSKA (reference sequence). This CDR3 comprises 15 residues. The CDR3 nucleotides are TGCAGTGCTAGAGAGGGATCAAGCTCTGGAAACACCATATATTTT. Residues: CSAREGSSSGNTIYF.

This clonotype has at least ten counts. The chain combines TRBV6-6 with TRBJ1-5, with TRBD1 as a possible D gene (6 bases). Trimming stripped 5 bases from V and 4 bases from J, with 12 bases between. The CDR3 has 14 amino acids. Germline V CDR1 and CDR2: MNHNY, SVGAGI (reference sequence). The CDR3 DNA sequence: TGTGCCAGCAGTACGGGGGCAGGGAATCAGCCCCAGCATTTT. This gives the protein CASSTGAGNQPQHF.

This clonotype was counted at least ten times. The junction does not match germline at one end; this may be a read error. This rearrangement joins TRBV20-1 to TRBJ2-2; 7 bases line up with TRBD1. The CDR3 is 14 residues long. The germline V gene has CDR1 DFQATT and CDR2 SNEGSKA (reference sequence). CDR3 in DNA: TGCAGTGCGAGAGGGACAGCCCAGGCCGGGGAGCTGTTTTTT. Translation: CSARGTAQAGELFF.

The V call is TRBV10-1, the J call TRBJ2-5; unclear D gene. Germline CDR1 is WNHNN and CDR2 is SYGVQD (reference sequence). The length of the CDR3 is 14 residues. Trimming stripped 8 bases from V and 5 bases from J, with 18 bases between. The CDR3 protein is CASGPDTIGETQYF. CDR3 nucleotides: TGCGCCAGCGGCCCAGACACCATCGGGGAGACCCAGTACTTC.

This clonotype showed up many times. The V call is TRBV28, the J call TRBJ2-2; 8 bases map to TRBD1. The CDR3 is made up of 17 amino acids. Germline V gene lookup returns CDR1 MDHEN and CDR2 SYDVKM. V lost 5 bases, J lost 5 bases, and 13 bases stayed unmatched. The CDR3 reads CASSLLAGTGSTGELFF. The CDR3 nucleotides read TGTGCCAGCAGTCTATTAGCCGGGACAGGCTCGACCGGGGAGCTGTTTTTT. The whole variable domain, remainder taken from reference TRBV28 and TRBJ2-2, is DVKVTQSSRYLVKRTGEKVFLECVQDMDHENMFWYRQDPGLGLRLIYFSYDVKMKEKGDIPEGYSVSREKKERFSLILESASTNQTSMYLCASSLLAGTGSTGELFFGEGSRLTVL.

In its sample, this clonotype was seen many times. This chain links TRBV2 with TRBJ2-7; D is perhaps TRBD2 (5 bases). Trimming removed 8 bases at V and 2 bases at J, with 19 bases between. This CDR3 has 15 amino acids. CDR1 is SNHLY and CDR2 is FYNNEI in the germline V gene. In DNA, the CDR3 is TGTGCCAGCGGCCCCCATTTCGAGCGGACCTACGAGCAGTACTTC. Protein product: CASGPHFERTYEQYF. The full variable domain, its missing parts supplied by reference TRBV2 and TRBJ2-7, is EPEVTQTPSHQVTQMGQEVILRCVPISNHLYFYWYRQILGQKVEFLVSFYNNEISEKSEIFDDQFSVERPDGSNFTLKIRSTKLEDSAMYFCASGPHFERTYEQYFGPGTRLTVT.

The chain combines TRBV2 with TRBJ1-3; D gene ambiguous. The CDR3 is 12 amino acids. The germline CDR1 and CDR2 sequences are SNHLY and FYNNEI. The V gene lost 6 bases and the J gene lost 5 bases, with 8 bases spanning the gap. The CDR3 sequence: CASREGRNTIYF. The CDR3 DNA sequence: TGTGCCAGCAGGGAGGGTCGAAACACCATATATTTT. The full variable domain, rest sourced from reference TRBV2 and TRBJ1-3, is EPEVTQTPSHQVTQMGQEVILRCVPISNHLYFYWYRQILGQKVEFLVSFYNNEISEKSEIFDDQFSVERPDGSNFTLKIRSTKLEDSAMYFCASREGRNTIYFGEGSWLTVV.

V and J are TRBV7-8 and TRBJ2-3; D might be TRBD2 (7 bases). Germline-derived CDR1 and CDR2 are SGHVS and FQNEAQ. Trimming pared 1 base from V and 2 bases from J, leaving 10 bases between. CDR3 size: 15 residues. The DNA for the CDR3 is TGTGCCAGCAGCTTAGAGGGGGGGGCCACAGATACGCAGTATTTT. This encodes CASSLEGGATDTQYF.

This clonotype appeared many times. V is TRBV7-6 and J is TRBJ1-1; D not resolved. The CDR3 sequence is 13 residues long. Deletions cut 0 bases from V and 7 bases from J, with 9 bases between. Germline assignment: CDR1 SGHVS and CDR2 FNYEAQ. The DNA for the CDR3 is TGTGCCAGCAGCTTAGCGTCACACGGTGAAGCTTTCTTT. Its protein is CASSLASHGEAFF. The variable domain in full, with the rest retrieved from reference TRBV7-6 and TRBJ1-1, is GAGVSQSPRYKVTKRGQDVALRCDPISGHVSLYWYRQALGQGPEFLTYFNYEAQQDKSGLPNDRFSAERPEGSISTLTIQRTEQRDSAMYRCASSLASHGEAFFGQGTRLTVV.

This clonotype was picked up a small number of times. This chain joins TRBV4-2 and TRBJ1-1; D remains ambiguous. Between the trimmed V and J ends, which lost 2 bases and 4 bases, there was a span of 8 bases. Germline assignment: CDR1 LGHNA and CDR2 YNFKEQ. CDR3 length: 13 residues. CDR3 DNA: TGTGCCAGCAGCCAATGGTCGGGCACTGAAGCTTTCTTT. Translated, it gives CASSQWSGTEAFF.

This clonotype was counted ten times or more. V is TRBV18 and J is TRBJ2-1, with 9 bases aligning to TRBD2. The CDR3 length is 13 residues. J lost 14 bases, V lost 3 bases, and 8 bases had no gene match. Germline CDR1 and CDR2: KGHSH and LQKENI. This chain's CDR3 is CASSPLWASGEFF. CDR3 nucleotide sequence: TGTGCCAGCTCACCTCTATGGGCTAGCGGGGAGTTCTTC.

The DNA of the CDR3 is TGTGCCAGCAGCCAGAGGACTAGCGCCCTGTTGGTCTCCTACGAGCAGTACTTC. The encoded protein is CASSQRTSALLVSYEQYF. V gene TRBV3-1 combines with J gene TRBJ2-7; 9 nucleotides align to TRBD2. This CDR3 spans 18 amino acids. Germline CDR1 is LGHDT and CDR2 is YNNKEL (reference sequence). V lost 3 bases, J lost 0 bases, and 12 bases stayed unmatched.